This T cell receptor beta chain came from a study of regulatory dendritic cells for organ transplantation. Background on the study: Monocytes received vitamin D3 on days 0 and 4, IL-10 on day 4. Study conclusions and caveats: The most alloreactive TCR clonotypes were found in resting memory CD8+ cells.

Sequencing used immunoSEQ multiplex PCR; TCRdb keeps in-frame clones, though not all of them. The profile covers some 11,000 clones, with roughly 70% appearing a single time and 2% to 3% taken by the ten largest. A remark on this clone: Antigen unknown.

Sorted subsets were CFSE-labeled and cultured approximately 5 days with allogeneic dendritic cells. The CDR3 contains 15 residues. V shed 2 bases and J shed 0 bases, with 8 bases lying between them. The germline gives CDR1 KGHSH, CDR2 LQKENI. This sequence joins TRBV18 and TRBJ1-5; D is unclear. The TCR sequence derives from a human donor in good health. Sequencing input: memory CD4+ T cells from blood cultured with regulatory dendritic cells. Subset indicated: CD45RO+ memory T cells. The DNA for the CDR3 is TGTGCCAGCTCACCAAACGGTGATAGCAATCAGCCCCAGCATTTT. Amino acids: CASSPNGDSNQPQHF.